This TCR beta chain was captured in a study of beta chain features in type 1 diabetes. Across the whole study: Age, gender and cell yields were alike across patients and healthy donors.

Germline V lookup: CDR1 SGHTA, CDR2 FQGNSA. V lost 1 base and J 2 bases, leaving 8 bases between the germline ends. The CDR3 is made up of 14 amino acids. The isolated RNA, all of it, was reverse transcribed, so expressed TCRB transcripts were what got sequenced. The assay was immunoSEQ multiplex PCR, and TCRdb's table has in-frame clones only and misses some. Of roughly 450,000 clones in the sample, around 14% are singletons; the top ten hold about 0.04%. Findings of the study overall: PCR may have favored shorter templates equally in patients and controls.

On this clone itself: Its antigen remains unknown. The identical CDR3 is also encoded by other nucleotide sequences in the sample.

The sequencing sample was made of naive CD4+ T cells from blood. The receptor was derived from a man aged 25-45 years in good health. The chain is built from TRBV7-2 and TRBJ2-5; D gene uncertain. CDR3: CASSLGGTQETQYF. CDR3 nucleotides: TGTGCCAGCAGCTTAGGGGGAACACAAGAGACCCAGTACTTC.